This entry features one T cell receptor beta chain sequence. CDR1 is MDHEN, CDR2 SYDVKM, per germline. The CDR3 spans 15 residues. The ends were cut back, 6 bases at V and 5 bases at J, with 19 bases in the middle. The sample is drawn from a study of blood T cell repertoires in COVID-19. Profiled with immunoSEQ multiplex PCR; TCRdb holds only in-frame clones, not every one. The sample holds 270,000 or so clones, roughly 83% seen once. The chain has TRBV28 and TRBJ1-2; D is possibly TRBD1 (6 bases). The sample taken for sequencing was peripheral blood. The TCR was taken from a human donor with COVID-19, enrolled during active disease. The donor label of this sample is uncertain. This chain's CDR3 is CASRLDRSIPYGYTF. CDR3 DNA: TGTGCCAGCAGATTAGACAGGTCGATCCCTTATGGCTACACCTTC.